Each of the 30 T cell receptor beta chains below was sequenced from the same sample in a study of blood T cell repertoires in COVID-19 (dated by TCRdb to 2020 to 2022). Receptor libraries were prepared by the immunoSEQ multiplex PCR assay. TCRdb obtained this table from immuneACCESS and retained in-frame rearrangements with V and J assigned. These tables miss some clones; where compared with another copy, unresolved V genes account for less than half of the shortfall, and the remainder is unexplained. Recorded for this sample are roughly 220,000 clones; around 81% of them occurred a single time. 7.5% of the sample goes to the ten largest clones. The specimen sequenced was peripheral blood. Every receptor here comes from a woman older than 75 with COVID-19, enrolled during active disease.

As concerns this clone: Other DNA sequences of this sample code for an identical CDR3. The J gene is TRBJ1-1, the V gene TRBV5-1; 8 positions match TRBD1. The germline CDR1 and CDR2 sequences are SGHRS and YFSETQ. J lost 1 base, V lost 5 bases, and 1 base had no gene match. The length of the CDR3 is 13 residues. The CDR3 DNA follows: TGCGCCAGCAGAGGACAGGGGAACACTGAAGCTTTCTTT. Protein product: CASRGQGNTEAFF.

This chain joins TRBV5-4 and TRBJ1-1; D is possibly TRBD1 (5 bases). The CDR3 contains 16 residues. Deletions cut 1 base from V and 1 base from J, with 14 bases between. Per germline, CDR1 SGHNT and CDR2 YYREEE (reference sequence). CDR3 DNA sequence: TGTGCCAGCAGCTTGAGGGCCTCCAGGGCGAACACTGAAGCTTTCTTT. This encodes CASSLRASRANTEAFF. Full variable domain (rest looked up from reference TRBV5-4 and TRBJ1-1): ETGVTQSPTHLIKTRGQQVTLRCSSQSGHNTVSWYQQALGQGPQFIFQYYREEENGRGNFPPRFSGLQFPNYSSELNVNALELDDSALYLCASSLRASRANTEAFFGQGTRLTVV.

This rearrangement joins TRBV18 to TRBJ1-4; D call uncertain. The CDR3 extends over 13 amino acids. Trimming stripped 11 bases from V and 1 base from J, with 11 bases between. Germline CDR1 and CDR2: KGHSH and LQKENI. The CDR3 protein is CAARGGTNEKLFF. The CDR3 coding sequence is TGTGCCGCGCGGGGTGGAACTAATGAAAAACTGTTTTTT.

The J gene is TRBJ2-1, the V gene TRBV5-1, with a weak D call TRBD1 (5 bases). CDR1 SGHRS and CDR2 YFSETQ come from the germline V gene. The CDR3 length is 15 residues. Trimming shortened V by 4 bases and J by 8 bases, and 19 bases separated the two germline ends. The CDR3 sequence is CASSRTNPGSDEQFF. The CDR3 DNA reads TGCGCCAGCAGCCGGACAAATCCAGGGTCAGATGAGCAGTTCTTC. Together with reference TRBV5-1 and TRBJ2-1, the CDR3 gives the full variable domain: KAGVTQTPRYLIKTRGQQVTLSCSPISGHRSVSWYQQTPGQGLQFLFEYFSETQRNKGNFPGRFSGRQFSNSRSEMNVSTLELGDSALYLCASSRTNPGSDEQFFGPGTRLTVL.

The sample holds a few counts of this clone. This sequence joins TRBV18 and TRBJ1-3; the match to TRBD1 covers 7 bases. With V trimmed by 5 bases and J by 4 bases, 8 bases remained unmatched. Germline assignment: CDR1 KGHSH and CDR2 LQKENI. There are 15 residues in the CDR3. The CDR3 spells CASSLKGGTGNTIYF. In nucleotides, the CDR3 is TGTGCCAGCTCATTAAAAGGGGGCACGGGAAACACCATATATTTT. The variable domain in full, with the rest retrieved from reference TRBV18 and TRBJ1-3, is NAGVMQNPRHLVRRRGQEARLRCSPMKGHSHVYWYRQLPEEGLKFMVYLQKENIIDESGMPKERFSAEFPKEGPSILRIQQVVRGDSAAYFCASSLKGGTGNTIYFGEGSWLTVV.

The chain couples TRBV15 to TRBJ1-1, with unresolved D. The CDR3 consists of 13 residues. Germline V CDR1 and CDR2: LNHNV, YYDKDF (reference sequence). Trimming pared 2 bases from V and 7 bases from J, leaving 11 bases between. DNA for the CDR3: TGTGCCACCAGCAGAATTCCTAGCTTTGAAGCTTTCTTT. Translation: CATSRIPSFEAFF.

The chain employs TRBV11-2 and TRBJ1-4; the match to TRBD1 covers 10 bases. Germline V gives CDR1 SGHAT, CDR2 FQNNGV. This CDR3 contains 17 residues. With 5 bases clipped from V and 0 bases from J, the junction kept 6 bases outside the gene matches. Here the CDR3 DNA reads TGTGCCAGCAGCGATCGGGACAGGGGTTCAACTAATGAAAAACTGTTTTTT. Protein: CASSDRDRGSTNEKLFF.

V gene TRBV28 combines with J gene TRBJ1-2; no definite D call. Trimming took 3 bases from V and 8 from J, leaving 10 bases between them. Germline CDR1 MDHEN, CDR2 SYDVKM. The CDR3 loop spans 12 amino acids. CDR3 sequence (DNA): TGTGCCAGCAGTTTTCGAACAGTGGGCTACACCTTC. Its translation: CASSFRTVGYTF.

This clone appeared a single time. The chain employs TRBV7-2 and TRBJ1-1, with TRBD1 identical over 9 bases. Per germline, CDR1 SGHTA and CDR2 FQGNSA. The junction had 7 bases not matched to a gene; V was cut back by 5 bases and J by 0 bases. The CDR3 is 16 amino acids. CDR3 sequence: CASSPGTGIMNTEAFF. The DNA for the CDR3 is TGTGCCAGCAGCCCCGGGACAGGGATCATGAACACTGAAGCTTTCTTT.

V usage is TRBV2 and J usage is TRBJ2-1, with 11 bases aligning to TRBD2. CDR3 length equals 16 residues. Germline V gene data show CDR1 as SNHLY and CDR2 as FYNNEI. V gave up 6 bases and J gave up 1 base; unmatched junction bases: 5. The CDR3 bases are TGTGCCAGCAGATCCGGACTAGCGGGTTCCTACAATGAGCAGTTCTTC. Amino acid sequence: CASRSGLAGSYNEQFF.

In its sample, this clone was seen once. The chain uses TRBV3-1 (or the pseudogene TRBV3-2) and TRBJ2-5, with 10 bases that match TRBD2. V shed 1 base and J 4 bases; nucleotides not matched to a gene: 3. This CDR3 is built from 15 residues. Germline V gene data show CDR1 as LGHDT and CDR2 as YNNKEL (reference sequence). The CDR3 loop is CASSQGSSGRETQYF. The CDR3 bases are TGTGCCAGCAGCCAAGGGTCTAGCGGGAGAGAGACCCAGTACTTC.

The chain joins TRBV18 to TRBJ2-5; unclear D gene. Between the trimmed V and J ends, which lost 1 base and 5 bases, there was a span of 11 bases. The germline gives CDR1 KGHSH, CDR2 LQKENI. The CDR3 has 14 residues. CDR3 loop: CASSPQTVEETQYF. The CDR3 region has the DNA TGTGCCAGCTCACCACAAACGGTTGAGGAGACCCAGTACTTC.

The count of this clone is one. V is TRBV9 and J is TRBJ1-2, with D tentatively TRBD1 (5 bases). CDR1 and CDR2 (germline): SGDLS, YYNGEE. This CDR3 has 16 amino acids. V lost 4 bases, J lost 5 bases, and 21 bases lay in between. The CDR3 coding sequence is TGTGCCAGCAGCCCCCGAGACAGTTCCCGCCTTTATGGCTACACCTTC. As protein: CASSPRDSSRLYGYTF. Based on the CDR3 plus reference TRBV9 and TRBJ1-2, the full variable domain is DSGVTQTPKHLITATGQRVTLRCSPRSGDLSVYWYQQSLDQGLQFLIQYYNGEERAKGNILERFSAQQFPDLHSELNLSSLELGDSALYFCASSPRDSSRLYGYTFGSGTRLTVV.

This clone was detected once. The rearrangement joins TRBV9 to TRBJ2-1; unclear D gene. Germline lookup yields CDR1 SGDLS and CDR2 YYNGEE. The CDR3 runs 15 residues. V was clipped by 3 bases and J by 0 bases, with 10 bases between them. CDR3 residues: CASSAHDSSYNEQFF. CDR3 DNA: TGTGCCAGCAGCGCCCATGATAGCTCCTACAATGAGCAGTTCTTC.

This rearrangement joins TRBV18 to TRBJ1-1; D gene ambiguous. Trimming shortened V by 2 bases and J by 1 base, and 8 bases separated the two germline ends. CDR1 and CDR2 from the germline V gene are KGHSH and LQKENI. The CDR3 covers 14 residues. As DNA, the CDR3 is TGTGCCAGCTCACCAGCAGAAACGAACACTGAAGCTTTCTTT. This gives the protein CASSPAETNTEAFF. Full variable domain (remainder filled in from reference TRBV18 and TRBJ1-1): NAGVMQNPRHLVRRRGQEARLRCSPMKGHSHVYWYRQLPEEGLKFMVYLQKENIIDESGMPKERFSAEFPKEGPSILRIQQVVRGDSAAYFCASSPAETNTEAFFGQGTRLTVV.

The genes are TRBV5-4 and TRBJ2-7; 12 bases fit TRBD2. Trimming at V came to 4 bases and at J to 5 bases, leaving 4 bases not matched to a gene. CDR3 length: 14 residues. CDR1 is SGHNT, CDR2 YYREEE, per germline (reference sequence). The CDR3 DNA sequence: TGTGCCAGCAGCCCCGGACTAGCGGGAAACGAGCAGTACTTC. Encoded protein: CASSPGLAGNEQYF.

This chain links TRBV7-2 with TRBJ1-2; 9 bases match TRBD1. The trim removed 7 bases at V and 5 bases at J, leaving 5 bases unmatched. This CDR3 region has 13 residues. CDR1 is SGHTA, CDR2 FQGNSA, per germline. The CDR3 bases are TGTGCCAGCACCACGGACAGGGGTTATGGCTACACCTTC. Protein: CASTTDRGYGYTF.

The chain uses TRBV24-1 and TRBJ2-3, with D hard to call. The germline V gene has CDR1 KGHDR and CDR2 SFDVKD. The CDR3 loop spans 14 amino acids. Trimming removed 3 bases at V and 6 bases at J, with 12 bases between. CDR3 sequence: CATSDHATGDTQYF. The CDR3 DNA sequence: TGTGCCACCAGTGATCACGCAACCGGGGATACGCAGTATTTT.

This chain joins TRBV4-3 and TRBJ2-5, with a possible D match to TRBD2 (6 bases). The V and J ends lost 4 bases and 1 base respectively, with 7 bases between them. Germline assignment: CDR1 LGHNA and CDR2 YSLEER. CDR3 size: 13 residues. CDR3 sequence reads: CASSPGVQETQYF. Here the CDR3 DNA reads TGCGCCAGCAGCCCGGGAGTCCAAGAGACCCAGTACTTC.

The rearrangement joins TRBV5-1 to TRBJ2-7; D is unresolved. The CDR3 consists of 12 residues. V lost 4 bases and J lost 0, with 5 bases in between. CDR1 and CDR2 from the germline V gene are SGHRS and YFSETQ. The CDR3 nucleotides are TGCGCCAGCAGCGCTAACTCCTACGAGCAGTACTTC. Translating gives CASSANSYEQYF. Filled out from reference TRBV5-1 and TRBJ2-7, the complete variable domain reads KAGVTQTPRYLIKTRGQQVTLSCSPISGHRSVSWYQQTPGQGLQFLFEYFSETQRNKGNFPGRFSGRQFSNSRSEMNVSTLELGDSALYLCASSANSYEQYFGPGTRLTVT.

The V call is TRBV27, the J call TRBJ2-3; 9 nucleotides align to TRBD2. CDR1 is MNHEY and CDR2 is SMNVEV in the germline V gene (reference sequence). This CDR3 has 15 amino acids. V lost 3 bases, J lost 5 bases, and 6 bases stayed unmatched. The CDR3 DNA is TGTGCCAGCAGTTTTAGCGGGAGTAAGCAAGATACGCAGTATTTT. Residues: CASSFSGSKQDTQYF.

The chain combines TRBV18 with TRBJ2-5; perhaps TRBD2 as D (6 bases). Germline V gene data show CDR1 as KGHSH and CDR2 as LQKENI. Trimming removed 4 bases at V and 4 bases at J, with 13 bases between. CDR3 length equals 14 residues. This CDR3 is CASSLLERVETQYF. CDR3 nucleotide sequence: TGTGCCAGCTCACTACTCGAGCGGGTAGAGACCCAGTACTTC.

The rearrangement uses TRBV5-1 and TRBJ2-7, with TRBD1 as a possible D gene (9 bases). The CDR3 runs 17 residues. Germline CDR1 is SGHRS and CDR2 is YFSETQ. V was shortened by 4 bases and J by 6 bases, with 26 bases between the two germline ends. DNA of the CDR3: TGCGCCAGCAGCGCGGGGGGAGGGACAGGGTCGTCACGCGAGCAGTACTTC. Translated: CASSAGGGTGSSREQYF.

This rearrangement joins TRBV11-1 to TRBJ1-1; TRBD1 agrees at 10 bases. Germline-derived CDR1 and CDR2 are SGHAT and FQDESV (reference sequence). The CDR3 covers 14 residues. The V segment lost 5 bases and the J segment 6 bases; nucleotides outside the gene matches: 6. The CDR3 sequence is CASSTRDRGAEAFF. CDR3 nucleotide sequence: TGTGCCAGCAGCACCCGGGACAGGGGCGCTGAAGCTTTCTTT.

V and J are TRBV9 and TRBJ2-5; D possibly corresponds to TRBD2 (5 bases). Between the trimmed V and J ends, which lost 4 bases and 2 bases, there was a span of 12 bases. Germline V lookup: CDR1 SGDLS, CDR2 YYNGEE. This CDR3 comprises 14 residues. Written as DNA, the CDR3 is TGTGCCAGCAGCCACCCCCGGGGTCAAGAGACCCAGTACTTC. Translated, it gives CASSHPRGQETQYF.

The CDR3 bases are TGTGCCAGCAGCTGGAGCGGGCCCTACAATGAGCAGTTCTTC. Translation gives CASSWSGPYNEQFF. This chain joins TRBV27 and TRBJ2-1; maybe TRBD2 (6 bases). Deletions cut 6 bases from V and 2 bases from J, with 11 bases between. This CDR3 is built from 14 residues. Per the germline V gene, CDR1 is MNHEY and CDR2 is SMNVEV (reference sequence).

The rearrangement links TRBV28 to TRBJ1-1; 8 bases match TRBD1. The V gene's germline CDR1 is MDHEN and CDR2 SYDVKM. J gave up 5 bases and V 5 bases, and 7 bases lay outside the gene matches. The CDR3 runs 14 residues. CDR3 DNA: TGTGCCAGCAGTCTCGACAGGGGTCGGACTGAAGCTTTCTTT. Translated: CASSLDRGRTEAFF.

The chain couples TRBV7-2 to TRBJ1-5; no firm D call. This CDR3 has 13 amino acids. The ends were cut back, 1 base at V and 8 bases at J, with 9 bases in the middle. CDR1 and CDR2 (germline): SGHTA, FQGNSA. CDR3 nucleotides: TGTGCCAGCAGCTTAGAAGGCCGGGAGCCCCAGCATTTT. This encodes CASSLEGREPQHF.

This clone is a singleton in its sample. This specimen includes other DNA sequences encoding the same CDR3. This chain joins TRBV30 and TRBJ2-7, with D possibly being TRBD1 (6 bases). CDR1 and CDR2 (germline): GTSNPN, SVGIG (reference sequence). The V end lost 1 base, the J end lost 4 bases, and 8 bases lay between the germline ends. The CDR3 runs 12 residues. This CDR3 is CAWSAQGYEQYF. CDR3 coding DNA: TGTGCCTGGAGTGCACAGGGATACGAGCAGTACTTC.

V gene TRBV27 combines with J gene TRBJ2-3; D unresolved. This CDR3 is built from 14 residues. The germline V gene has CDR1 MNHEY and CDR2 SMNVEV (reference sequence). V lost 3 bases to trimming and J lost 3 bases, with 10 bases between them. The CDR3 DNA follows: TGTGCCAGCAGTTTTTTAAGCCTGACAGATACGCAGTATTTT. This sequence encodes CASSFLSLTDTQYF.